The source of this TCR beta chain is a study of T-cell memory formation after mild COVID-19. About the research overall: Largely donor-specific TCR clusters were found. Study-wide findings and caveats: SARS-CoV-2 specificity was not confirmed for second-wave clones peaking on day 37.

This CDR3 is 17 amino acids long. Germline V gene sequence: CDR1 SGHVS, CDR2 FNYEAQ. J lost 6 bases, V lost 4 bases, and 12 bases had no gene match. Comments on this clonotype: The antigen remains unidentified.

TCRdb redid the calling of the 5' RACE reads with MiXCR, one entry per CDR3 protein. The table shows about 470,000 distinct CDR3 sequences, with about 23% occurring only once. The receptor was derived from an adult woman who had mild COVID-19 (a few samples of this study predate the infection). Cell type and time point are not known. This chain uses TRBV7-6 with TRBJ1-1; 12 bases are shared with TRBD1. Sequenced: PBMCs or a T cell subset sorted from them (not recorded which). CDR3 bases: TGTGCCAGCAGCTCATCCGGGACAGGGGGCGCTCCCCCTGAAGCTTTCTTT. This sequence encodes CASSSSGTGGAPPEAFF.